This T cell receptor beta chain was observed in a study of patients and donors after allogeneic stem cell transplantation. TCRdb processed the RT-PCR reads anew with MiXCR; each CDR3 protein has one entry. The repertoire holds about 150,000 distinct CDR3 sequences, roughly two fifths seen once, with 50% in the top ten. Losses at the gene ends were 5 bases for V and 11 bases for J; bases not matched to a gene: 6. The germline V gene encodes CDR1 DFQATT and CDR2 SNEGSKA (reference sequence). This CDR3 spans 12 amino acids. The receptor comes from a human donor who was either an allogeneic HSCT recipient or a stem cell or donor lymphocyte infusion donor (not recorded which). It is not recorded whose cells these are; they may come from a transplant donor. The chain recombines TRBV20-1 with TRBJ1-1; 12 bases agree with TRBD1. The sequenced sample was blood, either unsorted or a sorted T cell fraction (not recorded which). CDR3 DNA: TGCAGTGCTGGGGACAGGGGGCCTGGTGCTTTCTTT. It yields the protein CSAGDRGPGAFF.